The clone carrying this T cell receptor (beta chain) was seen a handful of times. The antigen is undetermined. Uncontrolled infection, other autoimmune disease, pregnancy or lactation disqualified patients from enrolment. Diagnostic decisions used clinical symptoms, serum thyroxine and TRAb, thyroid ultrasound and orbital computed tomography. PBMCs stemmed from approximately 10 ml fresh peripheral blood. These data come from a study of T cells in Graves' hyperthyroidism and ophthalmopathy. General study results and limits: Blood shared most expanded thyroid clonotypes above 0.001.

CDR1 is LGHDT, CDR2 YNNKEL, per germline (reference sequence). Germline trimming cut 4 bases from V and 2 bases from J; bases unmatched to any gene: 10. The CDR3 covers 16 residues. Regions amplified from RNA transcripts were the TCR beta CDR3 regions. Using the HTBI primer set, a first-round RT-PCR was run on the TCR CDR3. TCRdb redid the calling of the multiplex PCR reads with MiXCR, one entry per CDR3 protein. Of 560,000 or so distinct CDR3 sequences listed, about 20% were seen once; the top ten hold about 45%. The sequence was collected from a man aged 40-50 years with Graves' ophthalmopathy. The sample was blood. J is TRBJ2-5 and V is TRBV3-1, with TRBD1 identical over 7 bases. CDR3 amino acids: CASSLRRQGLQETQYF. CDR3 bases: TGTGCCAGCAGCCTACGGAGACAGGGTCTACAAGAGACCCAGTACTTC.